This T cell receptor beta chain was sequenced in a study of blood T cell repertoires in COVID-19. At the level of the study: T cells, B-cell-depleted T cells, or PBMCs supplied cDNA or gDNA.

Patients from Seattle were sampled longitudinally, starting during active infection. This table comes from immunoSEQ multiplex PCR, and its TCRdb copy is limited to in-frame clones, with some not included. The sample lists under 250,000 clones; 75% to 90% were seen once. Trimming pared 2 bases from V and 7 bases from J, leaving 15 bases between. CDR1 is LGHNA and CDR2 is YSLEER in the germline V gene. The CDR3 totals 15 residues. The chain uses TRBV4-3 and TRBJ2-1; D possibly corresponds to TRBD2 (6 bases). Specimen: peripheral blood. The clonotype was recovered from a woman aged 70-85 years with COVID-19, enrolled during active disease. CDR3 in amino acids: CASSQRRGKNNEQFF. Written as DNA, the CDR3 is TGCGCCAGCAGCCAAAGGCGGGGAAAAAATAATGAGCAGTTCTTC.